This record looks at one T cell receptor (beta chain) sequence and its context. Its antigen is still unknown. The CDR3 has 14 amino acids. This record belongs to a study of CXCR3-negative and CXCR3-positive naive CD8 T cells. Study results and limitations: Naive cells used TRBV-TRBJ genes in much the same way whether CXCR3-negative or CXCR3-positive; memory cells did not. A higher hydrophobicity marked the TRB CDR3s of CXCR3-positive naive cells versus CXCR3-negative naive cells.

The libraries of TRB cDNA were prepared using 5' RACE with UMI labels. TCRdb reprocessed the 5' RACE reads and stores each CDR3 protein as one record, lacking DNA. The specimen's table records about 120,000 distinct CDR3 sequences. This rearrangement joins TRBV12-3 or TRBV12-4 to TRBJ2-7; no DNA is available, so the TRBD2 call from TCRdb remains unchecked. The source is a human donor in good health. Some clones in this sample may be carry-over from other donors' samples. The sample consisted of naive CXCR3+ CD8+ T cells from blood. Sample subset: CD45RO-CCR7+CD27+CD95- naive CD8+ T cells expressing CXCR3 (TNR3+). CDR3 loop: CASSFTSLSYEQYF.